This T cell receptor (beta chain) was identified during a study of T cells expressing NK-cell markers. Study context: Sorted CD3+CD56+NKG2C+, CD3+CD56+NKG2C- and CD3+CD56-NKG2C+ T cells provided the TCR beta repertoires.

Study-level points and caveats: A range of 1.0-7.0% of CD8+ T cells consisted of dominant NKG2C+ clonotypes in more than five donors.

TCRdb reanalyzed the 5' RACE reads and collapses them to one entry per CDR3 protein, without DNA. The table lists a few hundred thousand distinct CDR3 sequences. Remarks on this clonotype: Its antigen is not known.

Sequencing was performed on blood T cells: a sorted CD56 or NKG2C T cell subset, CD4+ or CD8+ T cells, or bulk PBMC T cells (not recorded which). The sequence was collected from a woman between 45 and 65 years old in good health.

This CDR3 reads CATSDYTGLQPQHF. The rearrangement joins TRBV24-1 to TRBJ1-5; absent DNA, TCRdb's TRBD1 call cannot be checked. Germline V gene data show CDR1 as KGHDR and CDR2 as SFDVKD. CDR3 length: 14 residues.